The next 11 T cell receptor beta chains were all read from a single sample in a study of T cell responses to AZD1222 COVID-19 vaccine. The protocol was immunoSEQ multiplex PCR, while the TCRdb copy is restricted to in-frame clones and leaves out a portion. The sample holds more than 150,000 clones, roughly 94% seen once. The material sequenced was peripheral blood, taken 28 days after the second AZD1222 dose. These receptors came from an adult who received the AZD1222 COVID-19 vaccine.

The rearrangement uses TRBV30 and TRBJ1-6; D gene uncertain. The germline V gene encodes CDR1 GTSNPN and CDR2 SVGIG (reference sequence). Trimming removed 1 base at V and 10 bases at J, with 17 bases between. The CDR3 contains 15 residues. The CDR3 DNA reads as TGTGCCTGGAGTGGACCGGCAGGCGGGTTATCACCCCTCCACTTT. Its translation: CAWSGPAGGLSPLHF. Based on the CDR3 plus reference TRBV30 and TRBJ1-6, the full variable domain is SQTIHQWPATLVQPVGSPLSLECTVEGTSNPNLYWYRQAAGRGLQLLFYSVGIGQISSEVPQNLSASRPQDRQFILSSKKLLLSDSGFYLCAWSGPAGGLSPLHFGNGTRLTVT.

The gene calls are TRBV9 and TRBJ1-2, with no clear D. The CDR3 spans 13 residues. Trimming took 1 base from V and 5 from J, leaving 9 bases between them. From germline, CDR1 is SGDLS and CDR2 YYNGEE. In nucleotides, the CDR3 is TGTGCCAGCAGCGTAACAGCCACGTATGGCTACACCTTC. Its translation: CASSVTATYGYTF.

The rearrangement links TRBV6-5 to TRBJ1-1; 9 positions match TRBD1. CDR3 size: 13 residues. The germline CDR1 and CDR2 sequences are MNHEY and SVGAGI. After removal of 6 bases from V and 4 bases from J, the junction contained 3 bases not matched to a gene. CDR3 amino acids: CASRQTGGTEAFF. CDR3 DNA: TGTGCCAGCAGACAGACAGGGGGCACTGAAGCTTTCTTT.

V usage is TRBV2 and J usage is TRBJ1-5, with D perhaps matching TRBD1 (6 bases). The V end was cut by 7 bases, the J end by 1 base, with 14 bases between. The CDR3 totals 15 residues. Germline V lookup: CDR1 SNHLY, CDR2 FYNNEI. Here the CDR3 DNA reads TGTGCCAGCACCTTTCTCAGGGGAAGCAATCAGCCCCAGCATTTT. This codes for CASTFLRGSNQPQHF.

This chain links TRBV18 with TRBJ1-4; 7 bases fit TRBD1. CDR1 and CDR2 (germline): KGHSH, LQKENI. J lost 5 bases, V lost 3 bases, and 6 bases had no gene match. The CDR3 extends over 15 amino acids. The CDR3 DNA reads TGTGCCAGCTCACCGCAGGGGGTTTCGAATGAAAAACTGTTTTTT. Encoded protein: CASSPQGVSNEKLFF.

The sample holds one count of this clone. The rearrangement links TRBV7-9 to TRBJ1-1, with TRBD1 identical over 10 bases. V trimming: 5 bases; J trimming: 1 base; junction bases outside the gene matches: 7. The germline V gene encodes CDR1 SEHNR and CDR2 FQNEAQ (reference sequence). The CDR3 runs to 16 residues. The CDR3 loop is CASSVRQGARNTEAFF. The CDR3 DNA follows: TGTGCCAGCAGCGTAAGACAGGGGGCTAGGAACACTGAAGCTTTCTTT.

The gene calls are TRBV2 and TRBJ2-6; TRBD2 is a possible D gene (6 bases). The CDR3 extends over 19 amino acids. The V gene's germline CDR1 is SNHLY and CDR2 FYNNEI. V was shortened by 4 bases and J by 0 bases, with 19 bases between the two germline ends. CDR3 in amino acids: CASSGGNGGFLSGANVLTF. The CDR3 DNA reads TGTGCCAGCAGTGGGGGTAACGGGGGATTCCTCTCTGGGGCCAACGTCCTGACTTTC.

The table lists this clone with a count of one. The chain carries TRBV7-9 and TRBJ1-3, with D possibly matching TRBD1 (6 bases). V was pared by 8 bases and J by 0 bases, with 17 bases between. The length of the CDR3 is 16 residues. The germline CDR1 and CDR2 sequences are SEHNR and FQNEAQ (reference sequence). The CDR3 DNA sequence: TGTGCCAGCGTTAGGGACATAAGTGGCTCTGGAAACACCATATATTTT. Translated, it gives CASVRDISGSGNTIYF.

V gene TRBV11-1 combines with J gene TRBJ2-2; 8 positions agree with TRBD2. Germline values: CDR1 SGHAT, CDR2 FQDESV (reference sequence). V trimming: 6 bases; J trimming: 6 bases; junction bases outside the gene matches: 9. CDR3 length: 15 amino acids. The CDR3 DNA follows: TGTGCCAGCAGTCCTCGGGAGGGCCGGCCCGGGGAGCTGTTTTTT. This gives the protein CASSPREGRPGELFF.

The genes are TRBV4-1 and TRBJ2-5; TRBD1 is a possible D gene (5 bases). The CDR3 length is 14 residues. Per the germline V gene, CDR1 is MGHRA and CDR2 is YSYEKL. V was trimmed by 0 bases and J by 5 bases, leaving 10 bases between them. In nucleotides, the CDR3 is TGCGCCAGCAGCCAAGATGAGGCAGGGGAGACCCAGTACTTC. Translating it yields CASSQDEAGETQYF.

The chain employs TRBV18 and TRBJ1-5; 9 bases fit TRBD1. V shed 4 bases, J shed 2 bases, and the junction held 3 bases outside the gene matches. Germline CDR1 and CDR2: KGHSH and LQKENI. This CDR3 comprises 15 residues. The CDR3 DNA sequence: TGTGCCAGCTCACAAACAGGGGGCGGCAATCAGCCCCAGCATTTT. Protein: CASSQTGGGNQPQHF.